The clone carrying this T cell receptor beta chain was detected ten times or more. These data are taken from a study of T-cell reconstitution after alpha-beta-depleted transplantation in children. The V segment lost 1 base and the J segment 6 bases; nucleotides outside the gene matches: 7. Germline assignment: CDR1 DFQATT and CDR2 SNEGSKA (reference sequence). CDR3 length equals 14 residues. Construction of the TCRbeta library involved unique molecular identifiers. TCRdb ran MiXCR on the PCR reads and lists one entry per CDR3 protein. The sample includes 250,000 or so distinct CDR3 sequences, 8.2% of them seen just once.

This clonotype was obtained from a male patient between 5 and 17 years old who had a stem cell transplant for acute lymphoblastic leukemia, so the T cells may come from the graft donor. The input for sequencing was PBMCs, mostly from graft donor cells, taken 180 days after TCRalphabeta/CD19-depleted stem cell transplant. The J gene is TRBJ2-7, the V gene TRBV20-1; 9 bases map to TRBD2. CDR3 protein: CSARAGGGATEQYF. As DNA, the CDR3 is TGCAGTGCTAGAGCGGGCGGGGGGGCAACCGAGCAGTACTTC.